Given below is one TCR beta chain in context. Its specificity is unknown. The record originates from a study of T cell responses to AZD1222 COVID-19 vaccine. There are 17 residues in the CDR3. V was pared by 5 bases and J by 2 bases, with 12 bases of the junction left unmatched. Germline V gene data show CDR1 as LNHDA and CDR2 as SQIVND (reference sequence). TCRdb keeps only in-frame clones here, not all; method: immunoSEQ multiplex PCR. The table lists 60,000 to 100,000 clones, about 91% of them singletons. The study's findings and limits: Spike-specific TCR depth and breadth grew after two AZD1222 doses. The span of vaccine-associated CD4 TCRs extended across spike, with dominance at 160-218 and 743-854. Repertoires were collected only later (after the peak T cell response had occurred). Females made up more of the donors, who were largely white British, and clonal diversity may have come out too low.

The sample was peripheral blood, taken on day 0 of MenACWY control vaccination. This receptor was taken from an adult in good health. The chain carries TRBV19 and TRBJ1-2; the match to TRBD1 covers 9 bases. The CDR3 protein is CASSSGQGPGRNYGYTF. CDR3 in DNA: TGTGCCAGTAGTTCGGGACAGGGACCGGGCCGGAACTATGGCTACACCTTC.